This T cell receptor beta chain was retrieved from a study of T cell responses to AZD1222 COVID-19 vaccine. Study outcomes and limitations: CD4 TCRs associated with vaccination spanned spike, dominating at 160-218 and 743-854. Epitopes outside B.1.351 and B.1.1.7 mutated regions reportedly drew nearly half of spike TCRs. At study baseline, merely six AZD1222 recipients were seropositive. Sampling captured repertoires only after the peak T cell response.

Produced via immunoSEQ multiplex PCR; TCRdb's table is partial and in-frame only. Of about 190,000 clones listed, around 90% were seen once; the top ten hold 3.6%. The CDR3 runs 13 residues. From germline, CDR1 is LGHDT and CDR2 YNNKEL (reference sequence). V lost 7 bases to trimming and J lost 3 bases, with 12 bases between them. Regarding this clone: Its target is unknown.

Sequencing was performed on peripheral blood, taken 28 days after the second dose of the MenACWY control vaccine. The J gene is TRBJ2-5, the V gene TRBV3-1 (or the pseudogene TRBV3-2), with D possibly matching TRBD2 (6 bases). The receptor was isolated from an adult who received the MenACWY meningococcal vaccine as a control. CDR3 DNA: TGTGCCAGCAACCAGTGGGGGGAAGAGACCCAGTACTTC. Protein sequence: CASNQWGEETQYF.